The rows below give T cell receptor beta chains drawn from one sample of a study of CD8 T cells in Susac syndrome. Each CDR3 protein gets one entry after TCRdb re-called the immunoSEQ multiplex PCR reads with MiXCR. This repertoire shows around 150,000 distinct CDR3 sequences, roughly 95% found once; its top ten account for over 0.09%. Sequencing was done on a sample of CD4+ T cells from PBMCs. Receptors were obtained from a human donor with multiple sclerosis. Each CDR3 is given with its conserved first and last residue. D genes are given only for firm matches. Clone size is not always given. Where it is, it says once, few, many or a class for expanded clones.

V gene	J gene	D gene	clone size	CDR3 DNA	CDR3 protein
TRBV4-3	TRBJ2-2	NA	NA	TGCGCCAGCGGTCACAGGACGAACACCGGGGAGCTGTTTTTT	CASGHRTNTGELFF
TRBV3-1	TRBJ1-6	NA	NA	TGTGCCAGCAGCCTTGATGAGGGGGGTTCACCCCTCCACTTT	CASSLDEGGSPLHF
TRBV30	TRBJ2-2	TRBD1	NA	TGTGCCTGGAGCCTGGGACAGGTTTTAGGGGAGCTGTTTTTT	CAWSLGQVLGELFF
TRBV10-3	TRBJ2-7	NA	NA	TGTGCCACCGCTAGCGATACATCCTACGAGCAGTACTTC	CATASDTSYEQYF
TRBV27	TRBJ1-2	NA	NA	TGTGCCAGCAGAAGGGACGTCGCCTCTGGCTACACCTTC	CASRRDVASGYTF
TRBV5-1	TRBJ2-1	TRBD1	NA	TGCGCCAGCAGCTTGGCCCGTGTACAGGGGAATGAGCAGTTCTTC	CASSLARVQGNEQFF
TRBV6-4	TRBJ2-2	NA	NA	TGTGCCAGCAGTGTTTACTTTAACACCGGGGAGCTGTTTTTT	CASSVYFNTGELFF
TRBV3-1	TRBJ2-2	NA	NA	TGTGCCAGCAGCCCCCCCCGGGTGAGGACGGGGGAGCTGTTTTTT	CASSPPRVRTGELFF
TRBV7-2	TRBJ1-5	NA	NA	TGTGCCAGCAGCTTAGACGGGGGGCGGCCCGGCAGTCGGCCCCAGCATTTT	CASSLDGGRPGSRPQHF
TRBV7-9	TRBJ2-1	NA	NA	TGTGCCAGCAGGCACAAAAAAATATGGGGTAATGATGAGCAGTTCTTC	CASRHKKIWGNDEQFF
TRBV14	TRBJ2-1	NA	once	TGTGCCAGCAGCCAAGATCTCCCGGGAACGTCGGTAGATGAGCAGTTCTTC	CASSQDLPGTSVDEQFF
TRBV6-5	TRBJ2-3	NA	NA	TGTGCCAGCAGTTATTGGCGGTTCACAGATACGCAGTATTTT	CASSYWRFTDTQYF
TRBV30	TRBJ1-5	NA	NA	TGTGCCTGGAGTGTACGCCAGAATCAGCCCCAGCATTTT	CAWSVRQNQPQHF
TRBV12-3/TRBV12-4	TRBJ1-1	NA	NA	TGTGCCAGCAGTTTCTCAGGGGCGAACACTGAAGCTTTCTTT	CASSFSGANTEAFF
TRBV29-1	TRBJ2-5	NA	NA	TGCAGCGTCCTAGTAGGAGGTACCCAGTACTTC	CSVLVGGTQYF
TRBV7-2	TRBJ2-2	TRBD2	NA	TGTGCCAGCAGCTCGCACCCACTAGCGGGAGCCACCGGGGAGCTGTTTTTT	CASSSHPLAGATGELFF
TRBV6-1	TRBJ1-1	TRBD1	NA	TGTGCCAGCAGCGGACAGGGGGGCTCTGAAGCTTTCTTT	CASSGQGGSEAFF
TRBV20-1	TRBJ2-4	TRBD2	NA	TGCAGTGTCAGCGGGCAGGGAGGGGACATTCAGTACTTC	CSVSGQGGDIQYF